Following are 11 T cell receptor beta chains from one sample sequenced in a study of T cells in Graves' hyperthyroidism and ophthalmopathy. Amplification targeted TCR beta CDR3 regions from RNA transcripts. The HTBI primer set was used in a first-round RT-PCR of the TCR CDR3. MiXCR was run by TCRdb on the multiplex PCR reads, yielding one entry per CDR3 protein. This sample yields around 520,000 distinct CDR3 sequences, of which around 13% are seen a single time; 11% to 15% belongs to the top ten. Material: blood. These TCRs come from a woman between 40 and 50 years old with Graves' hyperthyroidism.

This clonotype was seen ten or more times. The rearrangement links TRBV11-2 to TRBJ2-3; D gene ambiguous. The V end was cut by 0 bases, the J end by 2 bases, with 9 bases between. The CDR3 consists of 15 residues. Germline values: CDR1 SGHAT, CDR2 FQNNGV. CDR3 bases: TGTGCCAGCAGCTTAGAGGGCGTATACACAGATACGCAGTATTTT. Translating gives CASSLEGVYTDTQYF.

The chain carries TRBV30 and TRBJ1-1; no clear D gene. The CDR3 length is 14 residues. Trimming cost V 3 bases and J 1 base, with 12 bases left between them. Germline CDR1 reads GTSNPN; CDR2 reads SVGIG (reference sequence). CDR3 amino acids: CAWSRLPGNTEAFF. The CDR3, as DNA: TGTGCCTGGAGCCGACTCCCAGGGAACACTGAAGCTTTCTTT.

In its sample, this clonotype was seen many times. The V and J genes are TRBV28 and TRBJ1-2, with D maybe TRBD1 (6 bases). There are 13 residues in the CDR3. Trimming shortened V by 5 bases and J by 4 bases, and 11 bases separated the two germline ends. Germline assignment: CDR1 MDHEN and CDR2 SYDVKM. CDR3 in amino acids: CASSLGTPYGYTF. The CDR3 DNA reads TGTGCCAGCAGTCTCGGGACACCCTATGGCTACACCTTC.

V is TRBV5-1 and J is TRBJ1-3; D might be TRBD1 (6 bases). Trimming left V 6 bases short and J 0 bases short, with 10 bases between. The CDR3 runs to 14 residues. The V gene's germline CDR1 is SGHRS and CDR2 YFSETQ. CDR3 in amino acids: CASKGGLSGNTIYF. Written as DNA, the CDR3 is TGCGCCAGCAAGGGGGGCCTCTCTGGAAACACCATATATTTT. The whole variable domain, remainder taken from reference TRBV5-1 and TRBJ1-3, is KAGVTQTPRYLIKTRGQQVTLSCSPISGHRSVSWYQQTPGQGLQFLFEYFSETQRNKGNFPGRFSGRQFSNSRSEMNVSTLELGDSALYLCASKGGLSGNTIYFGEGSWLTVV.

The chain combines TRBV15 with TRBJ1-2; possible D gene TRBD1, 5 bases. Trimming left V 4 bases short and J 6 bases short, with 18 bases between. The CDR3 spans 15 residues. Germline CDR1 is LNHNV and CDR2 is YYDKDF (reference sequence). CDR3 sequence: CATSIAAGAEDGYTF. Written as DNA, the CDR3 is TGTGCCACCAGCATCGCAGCCGGGGCCGAGGATGGCTACACCTTC.

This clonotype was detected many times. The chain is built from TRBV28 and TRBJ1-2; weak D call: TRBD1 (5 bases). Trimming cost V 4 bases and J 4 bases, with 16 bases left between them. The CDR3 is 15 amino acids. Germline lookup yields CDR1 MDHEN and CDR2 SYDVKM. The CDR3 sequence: CASSSPGTGIYGYTF. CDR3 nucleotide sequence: TGTGCCAGCAGTTCCCCCGGGACGGGTATCTATGGCTACACCTTC.

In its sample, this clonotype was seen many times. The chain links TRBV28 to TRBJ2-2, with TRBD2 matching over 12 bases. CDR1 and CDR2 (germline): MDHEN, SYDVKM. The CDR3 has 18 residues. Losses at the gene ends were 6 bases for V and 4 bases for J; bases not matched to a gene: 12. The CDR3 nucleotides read TGTGCCAGCAGGGTACCGGGACTAGCGGGCTCGATCACCGGGGAGCTGTTTTTT. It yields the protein CASRVPGLAGSITGELFF.

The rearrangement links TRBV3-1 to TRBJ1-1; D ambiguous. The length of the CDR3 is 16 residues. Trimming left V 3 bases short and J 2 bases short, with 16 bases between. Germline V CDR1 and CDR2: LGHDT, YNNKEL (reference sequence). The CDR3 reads CASSQNHNSPNTEAFF. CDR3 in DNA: TGTGCCAGCAGCCAGAATCACAACTCTCCTAACACTGAAGCTTTCTTT. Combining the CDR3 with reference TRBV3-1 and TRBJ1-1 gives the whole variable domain DTAVSQTPKYLVTQMGNDKSIKCEQNLGHDTMYWYKQDSKKFLKIMFSYNNKELIINETVPNRFSPKSPDKAHLNLHINSLELGDSAVYFCASSQNHNSPNTEAFFGQGTRLTVV.

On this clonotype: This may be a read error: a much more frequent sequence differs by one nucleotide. CDR3 nucleotides: TGTGCCAGCAGTTTGGCTAGCGGGAGTACGGACAATGAGCAGTTCTTC. Amino acids: CASSLASGSTDNEQFF. The gene calls are TRBV12-3 or TRBV12-4 and TRBJ2-1, with 10 bases matching TRBD2. The CDR3 is 16 amino acids. The J segment lost 5 bases and the V segment lost 3 bases, leaving 7 bases of the junction unmatched.

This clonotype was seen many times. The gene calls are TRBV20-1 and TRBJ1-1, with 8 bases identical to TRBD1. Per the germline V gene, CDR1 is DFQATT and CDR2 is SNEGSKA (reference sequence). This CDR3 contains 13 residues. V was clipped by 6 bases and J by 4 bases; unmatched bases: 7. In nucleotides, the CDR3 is TGCAGTGCGAACACAGGGGGGACCACTGAAGCTTTCTTT. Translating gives CSANTGGTTEAFF.

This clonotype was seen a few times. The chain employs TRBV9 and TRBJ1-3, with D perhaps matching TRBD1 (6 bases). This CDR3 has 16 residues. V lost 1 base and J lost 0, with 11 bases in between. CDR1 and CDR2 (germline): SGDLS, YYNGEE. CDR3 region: CASSVLQGGSGNTIYF. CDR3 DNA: TGTGCCAGCAGCGTACTACAGGGTGGCTCTGGAAACACCATATATTTT.